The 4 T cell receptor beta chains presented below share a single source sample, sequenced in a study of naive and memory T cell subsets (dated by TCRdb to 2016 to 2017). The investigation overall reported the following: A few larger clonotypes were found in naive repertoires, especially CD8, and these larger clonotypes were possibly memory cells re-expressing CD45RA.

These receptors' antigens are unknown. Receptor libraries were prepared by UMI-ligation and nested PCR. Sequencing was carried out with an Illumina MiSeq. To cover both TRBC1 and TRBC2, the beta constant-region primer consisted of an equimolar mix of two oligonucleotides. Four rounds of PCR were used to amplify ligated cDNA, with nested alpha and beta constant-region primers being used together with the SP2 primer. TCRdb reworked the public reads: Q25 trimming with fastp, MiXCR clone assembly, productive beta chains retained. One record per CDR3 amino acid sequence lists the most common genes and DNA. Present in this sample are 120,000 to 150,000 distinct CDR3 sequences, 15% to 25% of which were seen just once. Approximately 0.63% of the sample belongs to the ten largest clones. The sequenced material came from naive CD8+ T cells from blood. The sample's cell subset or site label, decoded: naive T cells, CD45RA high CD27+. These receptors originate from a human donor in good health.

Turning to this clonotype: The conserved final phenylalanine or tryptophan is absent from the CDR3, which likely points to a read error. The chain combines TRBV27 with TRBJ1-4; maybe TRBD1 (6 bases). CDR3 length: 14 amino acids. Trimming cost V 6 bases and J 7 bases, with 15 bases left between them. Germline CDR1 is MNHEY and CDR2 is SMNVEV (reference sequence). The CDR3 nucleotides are TGTGCCAGCAGACCAGGGGTCTGGGGTGAAAAACTGTTTTCT. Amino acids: CASRPGVWGEKLFS.

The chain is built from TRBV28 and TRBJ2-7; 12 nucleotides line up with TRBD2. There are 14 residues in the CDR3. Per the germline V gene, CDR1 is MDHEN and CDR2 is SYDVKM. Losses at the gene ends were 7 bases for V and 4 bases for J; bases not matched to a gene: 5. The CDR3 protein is CASTTSGSSYEQYF. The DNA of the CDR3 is TGTGCCAGCACGACTAGCGGGAGTAGTTACGAGCAGTACTTC.

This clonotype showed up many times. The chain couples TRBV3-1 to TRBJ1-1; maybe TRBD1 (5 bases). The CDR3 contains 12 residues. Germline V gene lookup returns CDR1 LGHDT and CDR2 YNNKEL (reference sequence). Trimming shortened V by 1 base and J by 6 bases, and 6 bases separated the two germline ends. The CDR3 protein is CASSQGGSEAFF. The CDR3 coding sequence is TGTGCCAGCAGCCAAGGGGGCTCTGAAGCTTTCTTT.

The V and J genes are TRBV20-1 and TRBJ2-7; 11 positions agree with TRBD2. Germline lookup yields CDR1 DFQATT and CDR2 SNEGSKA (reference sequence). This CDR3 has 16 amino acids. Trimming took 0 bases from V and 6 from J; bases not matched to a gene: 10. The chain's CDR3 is CSARDRTSGRLSEQYF. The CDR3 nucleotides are TGCAGTGCTAGAGATCGAACTAGCGGGAGATTATCCGAGCAGTACTTC.